Listed here are 2 T cell receptor beta chains from one sample, sequenced in a study of T-cell reconstitution after alpha-beta-depleted transplantation in children. It was with unique molecular identifiers that the TCRbeta library was prepared. TCRdb independently ran MiXCR on the PCR reads; one entry per CDR3 protein. The sample carries approximately 1,000,000 distinct CDR3 sequences, roughly 31% recorded once. The sample consisted of PBMCs, mostly from graft donor cells, taken 360 days after TCRalphabeta/CD19-depleted stem cell transplant. The receptors were gathered from a boy younger than two who had a stem cell transplant for SCID, so the T cells may come from the graft donor.

J is TRBJ2-7 and V is TRBV7-2; D possibly uses TRBD1 or TRBD2 (7 bases each). CDR1 is SGHTA, CDR2 FQGNSA, per germline. The CDR3 covers 15 residues. V lost 5 bases and J 7 bases, leaving 21 bases between the germline ends. The CDR3 reads CASSLFGGGGPEQYF. DNA for the CDR3: TGTGCCAGCAGCCTTTTCGGGGGAGGGGGCCCGGAGCAGTACTTC.

The chain links TRBV12-3 or TRBV12-4 to TRBJ1-2, with 8 bases aligning to TRBD1. J lost 7 bases, V lost 7 bases, and 14 bases had no gene match. The CDR3 length is 15 residues. The CDR3 bases are TGTGCCAGCAAAGGACAGGGAGTTCTGCGGGGTGGCTACACCTTC. It specifies CASKGQGVLRGGYTF.